This T cell receptor (beta chain) is drawn from a study of blood T cell repertoires in COVID-19 (dated by TCRdb to 2018 to 2021). In terms of the full investigation: The collaborator samples originated in the United States, Italy and Spain and spanned the acute and convalescent phases of COVID-19. The prospective study material was composed of cDNA or gDNA derived from T cells, B-cell-depleted T cells, or PBMCs. Where available, HLA class I and class II types were obtained from metadata supplied by the sample provider rather than from assay-based typing. Deeply sampled blood TCRbeta repertoires from subjects exposed to, actively infected with, or recovered from COVID-19 were included in the dataset. A freely available public database, intended as a resource for researchers studying the immune response to SARS-CoV-2, is where the repertoires were released. The sample metadata nearly always contained a de-identified subject ID, COVID-19 status, age in years and sex. The samples were drawn from the first 160 participants of the ongoing ImmuneRACE study and from 1,200 or so subjects provided by 6 global collaborators. General study outcomes and caveats: How much clinical and demographic metadata was included differed by source and by participant, and the metadata was provided uncurated.

Each collaborating institution followed its own protocols to collect whole blood in K2EDTA tubes. For TCRbeta analysis, collaborators shipped samples in one of three forms: frozen whole blood, isolated PBMCs, or DNA extracted from either of those sample types. Worth noting for this clone: There is no known antigen for this receptor. Per-nucleotide qualities are absent, and no much larger clonotype sits a single base away.

V gives up 6 bases and J gives up 7 bases, and the segment between their germline ends measures 13 bases. Measured from the cysteine to the phenylalanine, the CDR3 is 13 residues long. CDR3 DNA only is kept here, 39 bases in frame from base 1. The germline V gene encodes CDR1 SGHDN and CDR2 FVKESK. The immunoSEQ Assay, a bias-controlled multiplex PCR, was used to amplify TCRbeta CDR3 regions from genomic DNA. The study's processing was this. Nucleated cell counts per sample were estimated from amplification of reference gene primers within the assay. To quantify the absolute abundance of each unique TCRbeta CDR3 rearrangement, sequence reads were collapsed and filtered. For each sample, productive Simpson clonality was calculated as the square root of Simpson's diversity index over productive rearrangements. The table comes from immuneACCESS by way of TCRdb, which keeps in-frame sequences with V and J called. Part of the clones is missing from these tables; in studies checked, under half for an unresolved V gene and the rest for unknown reasons. Clone size and the V and J calls come from that table; the DNA yielded D and trimming. This sample comprises about 240,000 clones, around 83% of them detected only once. More than 8% of the sample lies in the top ten.

The receptor's source is a woman older than 75 with acute or convalescent COVID-19. The sequence joins TRBV14 to TRBJ1-5; no D segment can be confidently identified. The sequenced sample consisted of peripheral blood. The DNA sequence follows: TGTGCCAGCAGGGGCAGCACCCCACAGCCCCAGCATTTT. Its translation reads: CASRGSTPQPQHF.